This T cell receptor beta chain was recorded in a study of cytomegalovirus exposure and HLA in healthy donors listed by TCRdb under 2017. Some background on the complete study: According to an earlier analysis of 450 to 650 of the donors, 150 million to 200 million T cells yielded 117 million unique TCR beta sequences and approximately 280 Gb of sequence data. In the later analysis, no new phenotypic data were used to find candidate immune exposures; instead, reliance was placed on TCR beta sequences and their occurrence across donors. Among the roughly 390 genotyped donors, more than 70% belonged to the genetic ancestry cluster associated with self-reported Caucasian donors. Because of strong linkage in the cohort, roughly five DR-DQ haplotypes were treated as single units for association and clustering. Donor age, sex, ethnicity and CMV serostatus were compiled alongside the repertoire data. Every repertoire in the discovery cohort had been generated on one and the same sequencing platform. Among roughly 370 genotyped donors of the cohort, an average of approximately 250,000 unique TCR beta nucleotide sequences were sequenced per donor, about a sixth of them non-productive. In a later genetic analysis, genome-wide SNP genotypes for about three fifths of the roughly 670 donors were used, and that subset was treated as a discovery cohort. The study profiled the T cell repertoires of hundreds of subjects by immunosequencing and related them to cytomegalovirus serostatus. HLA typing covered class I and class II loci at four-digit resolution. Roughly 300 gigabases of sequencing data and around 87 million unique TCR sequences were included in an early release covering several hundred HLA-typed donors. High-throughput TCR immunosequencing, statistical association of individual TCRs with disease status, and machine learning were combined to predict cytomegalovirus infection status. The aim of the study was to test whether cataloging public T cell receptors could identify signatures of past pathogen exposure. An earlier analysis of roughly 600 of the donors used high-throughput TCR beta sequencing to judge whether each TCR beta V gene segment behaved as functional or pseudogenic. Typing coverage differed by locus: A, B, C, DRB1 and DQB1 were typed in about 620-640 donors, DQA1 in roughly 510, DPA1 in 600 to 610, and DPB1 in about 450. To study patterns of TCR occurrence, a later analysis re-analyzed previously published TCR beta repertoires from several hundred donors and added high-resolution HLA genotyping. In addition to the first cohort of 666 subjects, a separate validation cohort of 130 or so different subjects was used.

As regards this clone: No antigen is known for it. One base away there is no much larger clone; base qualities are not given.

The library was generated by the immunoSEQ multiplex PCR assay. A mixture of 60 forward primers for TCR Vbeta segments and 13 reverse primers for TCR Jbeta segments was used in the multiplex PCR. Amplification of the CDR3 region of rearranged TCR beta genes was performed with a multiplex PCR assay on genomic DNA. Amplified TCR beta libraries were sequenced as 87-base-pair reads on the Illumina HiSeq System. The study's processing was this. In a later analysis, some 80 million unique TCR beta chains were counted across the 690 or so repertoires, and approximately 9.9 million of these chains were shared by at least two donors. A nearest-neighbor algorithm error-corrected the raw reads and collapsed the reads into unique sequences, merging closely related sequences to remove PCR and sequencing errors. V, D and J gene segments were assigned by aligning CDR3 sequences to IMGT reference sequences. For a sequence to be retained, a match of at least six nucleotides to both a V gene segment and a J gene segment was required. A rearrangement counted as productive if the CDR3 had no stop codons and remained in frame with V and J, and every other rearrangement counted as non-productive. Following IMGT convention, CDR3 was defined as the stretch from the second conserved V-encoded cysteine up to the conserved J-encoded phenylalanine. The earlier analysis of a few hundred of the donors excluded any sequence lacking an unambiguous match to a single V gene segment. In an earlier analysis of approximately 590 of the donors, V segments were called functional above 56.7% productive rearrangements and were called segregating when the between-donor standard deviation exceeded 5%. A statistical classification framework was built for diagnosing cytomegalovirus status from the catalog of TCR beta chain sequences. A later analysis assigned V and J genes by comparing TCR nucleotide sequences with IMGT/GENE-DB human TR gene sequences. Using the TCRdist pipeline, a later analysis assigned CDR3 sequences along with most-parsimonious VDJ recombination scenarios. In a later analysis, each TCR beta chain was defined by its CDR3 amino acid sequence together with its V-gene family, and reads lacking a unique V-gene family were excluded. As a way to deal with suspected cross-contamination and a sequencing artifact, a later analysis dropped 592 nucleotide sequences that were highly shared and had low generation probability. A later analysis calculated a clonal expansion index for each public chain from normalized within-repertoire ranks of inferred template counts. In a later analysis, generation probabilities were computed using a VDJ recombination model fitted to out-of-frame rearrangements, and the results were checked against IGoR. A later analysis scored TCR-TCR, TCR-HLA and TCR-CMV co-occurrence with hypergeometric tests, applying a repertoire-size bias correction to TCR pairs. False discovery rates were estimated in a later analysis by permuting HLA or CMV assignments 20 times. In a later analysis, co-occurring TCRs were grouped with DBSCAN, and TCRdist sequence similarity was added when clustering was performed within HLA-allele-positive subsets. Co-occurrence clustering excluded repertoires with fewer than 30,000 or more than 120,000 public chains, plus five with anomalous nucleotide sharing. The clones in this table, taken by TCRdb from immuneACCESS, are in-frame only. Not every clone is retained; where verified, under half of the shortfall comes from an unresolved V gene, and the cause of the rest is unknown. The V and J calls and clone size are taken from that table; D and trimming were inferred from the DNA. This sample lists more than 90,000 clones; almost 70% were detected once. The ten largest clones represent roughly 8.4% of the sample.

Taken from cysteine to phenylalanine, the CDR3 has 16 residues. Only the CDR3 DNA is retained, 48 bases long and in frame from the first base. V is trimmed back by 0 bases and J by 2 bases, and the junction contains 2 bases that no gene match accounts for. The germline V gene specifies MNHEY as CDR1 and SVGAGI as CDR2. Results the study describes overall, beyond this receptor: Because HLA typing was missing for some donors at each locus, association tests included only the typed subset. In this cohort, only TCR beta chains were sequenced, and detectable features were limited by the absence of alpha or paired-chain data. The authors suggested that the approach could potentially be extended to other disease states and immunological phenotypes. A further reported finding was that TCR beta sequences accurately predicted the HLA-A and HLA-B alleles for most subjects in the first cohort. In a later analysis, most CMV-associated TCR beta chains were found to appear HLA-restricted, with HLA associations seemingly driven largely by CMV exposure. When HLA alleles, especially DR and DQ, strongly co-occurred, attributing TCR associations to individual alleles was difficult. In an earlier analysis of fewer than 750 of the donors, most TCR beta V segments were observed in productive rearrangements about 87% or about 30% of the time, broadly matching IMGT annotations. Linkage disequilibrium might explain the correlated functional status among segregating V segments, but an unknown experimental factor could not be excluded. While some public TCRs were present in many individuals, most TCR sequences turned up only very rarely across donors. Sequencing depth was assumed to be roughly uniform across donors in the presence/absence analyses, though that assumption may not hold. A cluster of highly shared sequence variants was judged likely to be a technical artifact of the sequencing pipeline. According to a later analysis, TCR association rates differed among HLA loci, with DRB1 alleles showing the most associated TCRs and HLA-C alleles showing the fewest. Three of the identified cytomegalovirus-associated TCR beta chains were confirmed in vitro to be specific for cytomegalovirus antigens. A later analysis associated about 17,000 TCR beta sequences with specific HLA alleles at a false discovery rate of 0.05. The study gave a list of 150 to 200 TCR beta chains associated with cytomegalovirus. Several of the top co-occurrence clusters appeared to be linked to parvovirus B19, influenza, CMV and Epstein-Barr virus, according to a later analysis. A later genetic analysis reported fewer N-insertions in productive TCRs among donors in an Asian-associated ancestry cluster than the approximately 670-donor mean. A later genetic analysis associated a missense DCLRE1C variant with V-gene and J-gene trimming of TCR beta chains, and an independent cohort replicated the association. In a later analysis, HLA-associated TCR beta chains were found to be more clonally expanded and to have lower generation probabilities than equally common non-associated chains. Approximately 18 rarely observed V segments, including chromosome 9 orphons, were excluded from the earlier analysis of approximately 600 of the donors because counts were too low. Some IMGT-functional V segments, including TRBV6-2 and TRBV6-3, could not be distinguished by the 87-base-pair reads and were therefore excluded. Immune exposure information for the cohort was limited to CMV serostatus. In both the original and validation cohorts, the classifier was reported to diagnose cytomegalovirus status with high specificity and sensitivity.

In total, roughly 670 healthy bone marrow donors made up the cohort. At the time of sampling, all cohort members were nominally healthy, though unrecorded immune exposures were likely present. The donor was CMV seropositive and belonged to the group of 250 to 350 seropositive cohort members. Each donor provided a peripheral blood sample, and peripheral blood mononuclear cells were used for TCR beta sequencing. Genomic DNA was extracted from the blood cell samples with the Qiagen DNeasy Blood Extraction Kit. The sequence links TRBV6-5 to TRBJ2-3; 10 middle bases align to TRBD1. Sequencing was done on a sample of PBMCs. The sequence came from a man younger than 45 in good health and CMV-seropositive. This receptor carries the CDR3 CASSYSTGGLTDTQYF. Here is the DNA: TGTGCCAGCAGTTACTCGACAGGGGGCCTCACAGATACGCAGTATTTT.